The 15 T cell receptor beta chains below come from one sample, sequenced in a study of blood T cell repertoires in COVID-19. Using immunoSEQ multiplex PCR, the repertoire was profiled, and TCRdb retains in-frame clones only, with some absent. This sample has fewer than 500,000 clones, with around 86% found just once. The sequencing sample was made of peripheral blood. These receptors originate from a woman in her twenties or thirties with active or convalescent COVID-19.

This clone came up once. V usage is TRBV29-1 and J usage is TRBJ1-1; TRBD1 matches 7 bases. The CDR3 has 14 amino acids. Trimming removed 7 bases from V and 3 bases from J; junction bases left unmatched: 11. CDR1 is SQVTM and CDR2 is ANQGSEA in the germline V gene. The CDR3 DNA follows: TGCAGCGGTTTCAAGGGGGCATGGGACACTGAAGCTTTCTTT. Amino acids: CSGFKGAWDTEAFF.

J is TRBJ2-1 and V is TRBV2; 9 nucleotides align to TRBD2. Germline V gives CDR1 SNHLY, CDR2 FYNNEI. CDR3 length: 14 residues. V dropped 4 bases and J dropped 8; count of bases not matched to a gene: 6. DNA for the CDR3: TGTGCCAGCAGTGTTAGCGGGGGACCAGATGAGCAGTTCTTC. This gives the protein CASSVSGGPDEQFF.

V is TRBV28 and J is TRBJ2-7; D gene uncertain. The V end was cut by 6 bases, the J end by 4 bases, with 16 bases between. Germline-derived CDR1 and CDR2 are MDHEN and SYDVKM. The CDR3 length is 14 residues. CDR3 DNA sequence: TGTGCCAGCAGGGGTGGGCAGGCTGCGTACGAGCAGTACTTC. Amino acid sequence: CASRGGQAAYEQYF. Looking up the rest from reference TRBV28 and TRBJ2-7 gives the full variable domain: DVKVTQSSRYLVKRTGEKVFLECVQDMDHENMFWYRQDPGLGLRLIYFSYDVKMKEKGDIPEGYSVSREKKERFSLILESASTNQTSMYLCASRGGQAAYEQYFGPGTRLTVT.

The chain combines TRBV6-1 with TRBJ2-3, with a weak D call TRBD2 (5 bases). The V gene lost 0 bases and the J gene lost 2 bases, with 12 bases spanning the gap. CDR1 and CDR2 from the germline V gene are MNHNS and SASEGT. There are 16 residues in the CDR3. CDR3 residues: CASSEARVRPTDTQYF. DNA of the CDR3: TGTGCCAGCAGTGAAGCGCGGGTTCGGCCCACAGATACGCAGTATTTT.

The chain links TRBV5-4 to TRBJ2-1; a weak D match, TRBD1 (6 bases). Trimming took off 4 bases at V and 5 bases at J, with 10 bases between the two ends. Germline CDR1 reads SGHNT; CDR2 reads YYREEE (reference sequence). The CDR3 loop spans 13 amino acids. The CDR3 DNA reads TGTGCCAGCAGCCTAAACAGGGACAATGAGCAGTTCTTC. Its protein product is CASSLNRDNEQFF.

J is TRBJ2-5 and V is TRBV5-4; maybe TRBD1 (5 bases). V was clipped by 7 bases and J by 0 bases, with 22 bases between them. Per the germline V gene, CDR1 is SGHNT and CDR2 is YYREEE (reference sequence). This CDR3 is built from 17 residues. The CDR3 region is CASERWGENPNQETQYF. DNA for the CDR3: TGTGCCAGCGAGAGGTGGGGCGAAAACCCTAACCAAGAGACCCAGTACTTC.

The chain uses TRBV19 and TRBJ1-2; D unresolved. The V gene lost 3 bases and the J gene lost 0 bases, with 8 bases spanning the gap. Germline assignment: CDR1 LNHDA and CDR2 SQIVND (reference sequence). The length of the CDR3 is 14 residues. This CDR3 is CASSIPLTNYGYTF. The CDR3 DNA follows: TGTGCCAGTAGTATTCCTCTTACTAACTATGGCTACACCTTC.

The CDR3 loop reads CASSLVGQGKQETQYF. CDR3 DNA: TGCGCCAGCAGCTTGGTAGGTCAGGGGAAGCAAGAGACCCAGTACTTC. J is TRBJ2-5 and V is TRBV5-1, with D possibly matching TRBD1 (6 bases). The CDR3 runs to 16 residues. V lost 0 bases, J lost 2 bases, and 14 bases lay in between. Per the germline V gene, CDR1 is SGHRS and CDR2 is YFSETQ. The full variable domain, completed using reference TRBV5-1 and TRBJ2-5, is KAGVTQTPRYLIKTRGQQVTLSCSPISGHRSVSWYQQTPGQGLQFLFEYFSETQRNKGNFPGRFSGRQFSNSRSEMNVSTLELGDSALYLCASSLVGQGKQETQYFGPGTRLLVL.

The rearrangement joins TRBV27 to TRBJ2-1; 9 bases line up with TRBD2. This CDR3 comprises 17 residues. Losses at the gene ends were 1 base for V and 2 bases for J; bases not matched to a gene: 6. Germline V gene lookup returns CDR1 MNHEY and CDR2 SMNVEV (reference sequence). CDR3 amino acids: CASSLFQRGATYNEQFF. DNA for the CDR3: TGTGCCAGCAGTTTATTTCAGCGGGGGGCTACCTACAATGAGCAGTTCTTC.

V is TRBV11-2 and J is TRBJ2-2, with D possibly matching TRBD1 (6 bases). Germline V gene data show CDR1 as SGHAT and CDR2 as FQNNGV. The CDR3 has 17 amino acids. With 1 base removed from V and 2 bases from J, the gap between germline ends came to 14 bases. CDR3: CASSLGRGIGNTGELFF. The CDR3, as DNA: TGTGCCAGCAGCTTAGGTAGGGGGATCGGCAACACCGGGGAGCTGTTTTTT.

The chain links TRBV4-1 to TRBJ1-6; tentatively, D is TRBD1 (6 bases). Germline loops: CDR1 MGHRA, CDR2 YSYEKL. Trimming left V 2 bases short and J 9 bases short, with 17 bases between. The CDR3 length is 16 residues. Here the CDR3 reads CASSQPRTGNGSPLHF. CDR3 sequence (DNA): TGCGCCAGCAGCCAACCCCGAACAGGGAATGGTTCACCCCTCCACTTT.

V gene TRBV7-9 combines with J gene TRBJ1-1; unclear D gene. V shed 5 bases and J shed 1 base, with 17 bases lying between them. There are 16 residues in the CDR3. The germline CDR1 and CDR2 sequences are SEHNR and FQNEAQ (reference sequence). CDR3 coding DNA: TGTGCCAGCAGCCCCGGGGTCATAGGAGCGAACACTGAAGCTTTCTTT. As protein: CASSPGVIGANTEAFF. Full variable domain (outside the CDR3, taken from reference TRBV7-9 and TRBJ1-1): DTGVSQNPRHKITKRGQNVTFRCDPISEHNRLYWYRQTLGQGPEFLTYFQNEAQLEKSRLLSDRFSAERPKGSFSTLEIQRTEQGDSAMYLCASSPGVIGANTEAFFGQGTRLTVV.

This chain connects TRBV20-1 to TRBJ1-5, with TRBD1 matching 7 bases. The CDR3 is 15 residues long. With V trimmed by 3 bases and J by 3 bases, 8 bases remained unmatched. The germline gives CDR1 DFQATT, CDR2 SNEGSKA (reference sequence). Here the CDR3 DNA reads TGCAGTGCTAGTGCTTGGGACAGCGTCAATCAGCCCCAGCATTTT. This gives the protein CSASAWDSVNQPQHF.

J is TRBJ2-7 and V is TRBV27, with 9 positions matching TRBD2. Germline loops: CDR1 MNHEY, CDR2 SMNVEV (reference sequence). V shed 1 base and J 5 bases; nucleotides not matched to a gene: 3. The CDR3 has 14 residues. The CDR3 loop is CASSLWGGRDEQYF. CDR3 in DNA: TGTGCCAGCAGTTTATGGGGCGGGAGGGACGAGCAGTACTTC.

V and J are TRBV3-1 (or the pseudogene TRBV3-2) and TRBJ1-1; TRBD1 matches at 10 bases. J was trimmed by 3 bases and V by 5 bases; bases with no gene match: 15. From germline, CDR1 is LGHDT and CDR2 YNNKEL (reference sequence). This CDR3 has 18 amino acids. CDR3 amino acids: CASSSRDRGHRGDTEAFF. CDR3 nucleotide sequence: TGTGCCAGCAGCTCAAGAGACAGGGGGCACAGGGGGGACACTGAAGCTTTCTTT.